This is a list of T cell receptor beta chains from one sample in a study of OX40 agonist ivuxolimab in advanced cancers. The method was immunoSEQ multiplex PCR; TCRdb's version includes in-frame clones alone and lacks a portion of them. The table lists 85,000 to 120,000 clones, about nine tenths of them singletons. The sequencing here drew on CD4+ or CD8+ T cells sorted from blood, taken in a trial of the OX40 agonist ivuxolimab. The receptors were sampled from an adult with an advanced solid tumor such as melanoma, head and neck, liver or kidney cancer. CDR3s leave out the opening cysteine and the closing phenylalanine or tryptophan.

14	TRBV9	ASSADQDPRGSPLH
11	TRBV10-1	ASSGTGPSPLH
13	TRBV10-1	ASSAGTGIYNEQF
9	TRBV20-1	SASPRDEQY
11	TRBV2	ASSVAGGNTIY
12	TRBV6-1	ASTIGGRGEKLF
15	TRBV12-5	ASGLVRSGKDNSPLH
14	TRBV30	ACTTGGGHSNQPQH
13	TRBV6-1	ASSEAGGLYNEQF
16	TRBV30	AWSVATGASYSGNTIY
14	TRBV2	ASSATQTSGANVLT
12	TRBV7-9	ASSLENREETQY
13	TRBV7-2	ASSLNPVSGNTIY
13	TRBV7-6	ASSLGGGAADTQY
12	TRBV5-5	ASSFARGFDEQF
15	TRBV9	ASSVSRASSGANVLT
12	TRBV10-1	ASSPGTGNTEAF
14	TRBV19	ASSTNSGQGTRKLF
12	TRBV7-2	ASSLTSQTVEQF
13	TRBV11-2	ASSPSATGSYEQY
13	TRBV14	ASSPWSGGTDTQY
13	TRBV28	ASTTSQSLNQPQH
14	TRBV29-1	SVGLGTGDLGYGYT
12	TRBV30	AWSVRRQGDGYT
10	TRBV28	ASSLIITEAF
12	TRBV15	ATSREGGQYEQY
12	TRBV28	ATRPQGVREKLF
11	TRBV5-1	ASSADRQETQY
13	TRBV4-3	ASSFSWGLVVEAF
15	TRBV28	ASSPTGQGTTNTEAF
14	TRBV27	ASSPRGAGGYNEQF
13	TRBV19	ASSIFGGMGETQY
11	TRBV30	AWGTGPNQPQH
9	TRBV14	ASRPQGPQY
14	TRBV7-3	ASSLAGQGAQETQY
12	TRBV7-2	ASSPPGQWGGYT
12	TRBV18	ASSPGQGAEGYT
12	TRBV5-1	ASSLTMQGAEQY
10	TRBV7-9	ASSQVVAEAF
11	TRBV27	ASSLLKNTEAF
14	TRBV18	ASSYLLAGGPDTQY
13	TRBV2	ASREPTGVKTEAF
13	TRBV5-6	ASSVPGTASTEAF
14	TRBV5-5	ASSPGRLATNEKLF
11	TRBV4-3	ASSQDGNQPQH
10	TRBV27	ASSQGPYGYT
9	TRBV7-2	ASGEADTQY
15	TRBV28	ASTGIRLAGRSYEQY
13	TRBV7-9	ASGEAGQSNQPQH
11	TRBV6-5	ASSYSRREKLF
14	TRBV5-4	ASSGGQGPFYNEQF
11	TRBV30	ACTGRGQETQY
10	TRBV28	ASRSTSYGYT
11	TRBV7-2	ASSRTSINIQY
11	TRBV7-2	ASSLGVNSPLH
11	TRBV2	ASSVYRYNEQF